A single sample is the source of the 14 T cell receptor beta chains below, sequenced in a study of T cell changes during pregnancy in multiple sclerosis. Repertoires were generated with immunoSEQ multiplex PCR, while TCRdb's copy carries only in-frame clones and drops some. The repertoire has approximately 61,000 clones, approximately 88% of them found once; the top ten carry 1.5% to 2%. The source material was peripheral blood, sampled in the first trimester of pregnancy. The receptors were gathered from a female donor with multiple sclerosis, enrolled in a pregnancy study.

This chain uses TRBV7-9 with TRBJ1-1, with TRBD1 matching 12 bases. J gave up 3 bases and V 4 bases, and 6 bases lay outside the gene matches. The CDR3 has 16 residues. Germline assignment: CDR1 SEHNR and CDR2 FQNEAQ (reference sequence). The CDR3 nucleotides are TGTGCCAGCAGCTCACCGGGACAGGGGGCGGACACTGAAGCTTTCTTT. Protein product: CASSSPGQGADTEAFF. Full variable domain (missing parts from reference TRBV7-9 and TRBJ1-1): DTGVSQNPRHKITKRGQNVTFRCDPISEHNRLYWYRQTLGQGPEFLTYFQNEAQLEKSRLLSDRFSAERPKGSFSTLEIQRTEQGDSAMYLCASSSPGQGADTEAFFGQGTRLTVV.

This clone was detected only once. The chain has TRBV18 and TRBJ1-2; 8 nucleotides align to TRBD1. There are 16 residues in the CDR3. The V and J ends lost 2 bases and 7 bases, in that order; junction bases with no gene match: 12. Germline V lookup: CDR1 KGHSH, CDR2 LQKENI. This CDR3 is CASSPASRTGWSGYTF. In DNA form, the CDR3 reads TGTGCCAGCTCACCAGCCTCCCGGACAGGGTGGTCTGGCTACACCTTC.

J is TRBJ1-2 and V is TRBV29-1; maybe TRBD1 (5 bases). The V gene lost 0 bases and the J gene lost 8 bases, with 7 bases spanning the gap. The CDR3 totals 11 residues. The germline V gene encodes CDR1 SQVTM and CDR2 ANQGSEA. In DNA form, the CDR3 reads TGCAGCGTTGAAGACAGGGCCGGCTACACCTTC. It translates to CSVEDRAGYTF.

This clone was picked up one time. The CDR3 DNA follows: TGTGCCAGCAGCCAAACTCGGGACAGGGAGACAATTGGCAATCAGCCCCAGCATTTT. Translated: CASSQTRDRETIGNQPQHF. The V and J genes are TRBV7-3 and TRBJ1-5; 9 nucleotides line up with TRBD1. Germline trimming cut 5 bases from V and 2 bases from J; bases unmatched to any gene: 16. The CDR3 is 19 residues long. CDR1 and CDR2 from the germline V gene are SGHTA and FQGTGA.

J is TRBJ1-5 and V is TRBV5-1; 8 bases match TRBD1. In germline, CDR1 is SGHRS, CDR2 YFSETQ. With 3 bases clipped from V and 2 bases from J, the junction kept 1 base outside the gene matches. CDR3 length equals 14 residues. The CDR3 sequence: CASSSGQGNQPQHF. Here the CDR3 DNA reads TGCGCCAGCAGCTCGGGACAGGGCAATCAGCCCCAGCATTTT.

The rearrangement uses TRBV11-2 and TRBJ2-7; 9 bases align to TRBD2. Germline assignment: CDR1 SGHAT and CDR2 FQNNGV. This CDR3 is built from 13 residues. J was trimmed by 6 bases and V by 8 bases; bases with no gene match: 8. In nucleotides, the CDR3 is TGTGCCAGCGGCCCCAAGCGGGAGGCCGAGCAGTACTTC. Amino acids: CASGPKREAEQYF.

This chain connects TRBV7-9 to TRBJ2-3, with 7 bases identical to TRBD1. The CDR3 length is 14 residues. V was clipped by 6 bases and J by 4 bases; unmatched bases: 7. CDR1 SEHNR and CDR2 FQNEAQ come from the germline V gene (reference sequence). CDR3 in amino acids: CASRGGQSPDTQYF. The CDR3, as DNA: TGTGCCAGCAGAGGGGGACAGAGTCCAGATACGCAGTATTTT.

J is TRBJ1-1 and V is TRBV19; no firm D call. Germline-derived CDR1 and CDR2 are LNHDA and SQIVND (reference sequence). The CDR3 extends over 11 amino acids. The V and J ends lost 1 base and 10 bases respectively, with 7 bases between them. The CDR3 loop reads CASSIGARAFF. CDR3 nucleotide sequence: TGTGCCAGTAGTATAGGGGCTCGAGCTTTCTTT.

A single count supports this clone. This sequence joins TRBV2 and TRBJ2-5; 9 bases align to TRBD2. There are 15 residues in the CDR3. Germline lookup yields CDR1 SNHLY and CDR2 FYNNEI. Trimming took 4 bases from V and 2 from J; bases not matched to a gene: 5. The CDR3: CASSGLAELQETQYF. For the CDR3, the DNA is TGTGCCAGCAGTGGACTAGCGGAACTACAAGAGACCCAGTACTTC. Using reference TRBV2 and TRBJ2-5 for the parts outside the CDR3, the full variable domain is EPEVTQTPSHQVTQMGQEVILRCVPISNHLYFYWYRQILGQKVEFLVSFYNNEISEKSEIFDDQFSVERPDGSNFTLKIRSTKLEDSAMYFCASSGLAELQETQYFGPGTRLLVL.

The J gene is TRBJ2-2, the V gene TRBV29-1, with D possibly being TRBD1 (5 bases). Germline lookup yields CDR1 SQVTM and CDR2 ANQGSEA. The V end was cut by 6 bases, the J end by 0 bases, with 23 bases between. This CDR3 is built from 18 residues. The CDR3 reads CSVLLGQPYYSNTGELFF. The CDR3 DNA reads TGCAGCGTCCTCTTGGGGCAGCCCTACTACTCGAACACCGGGGAGCTGTTTTTT.

The V call is TRBV7-2, the J call TRBJ2-3; a weak D match, TRBD2 (6 bases). The CDR3 is 16 residues long. With 0 bases removed from V and 4 bases from J, the gap between germline ends came to 14 bases. CDR1 and CDR2 (germline): SGHTA, FQGNSA. For the CDR3, the DNA is TGTGCCAGCAGCTTAGCACTAGCTGGGAGAGCAGATACGCAGTATTTT. Protein sequence: CASSLALAGRADTQYF.

The gene calls are TRBV5-1 and TRBJ2-1; D is undetermined. Trimming removed 4 bases from V and 7 bases from J, with 18 bases in between. The CDR3 has 15 residues. CDR1 and CDR2 (germline): SGHRS, YFSETQ. The CDR3 spells CASSARLVGKNEQFF. CDR3 in DNA: TGCGCCAGCAGCGCCCGCCTGGTGGGCAAGAATGAGCAGTTCTTC. Complete variable domain (other parts from reference TRBV5-1 and TRBJ2-1): KAGVTQTPRYLIKTRGQQVTLSCSPISGHRSVSWYQQTPGQGLQFLFEYFSETQRNKGNFPGRFSGRQFSNSRSEMNVSTLELGDSALYLCASSARLVGKNEQFFGPGTRLTVL.

This clone has a single count. The junction departs from germline at one end; a sequencing error may be responsible. V usage is TRBV5-6 and J usage is TRBJ1-2; unclear D gene. Germline V gene lookup returns CDR1 SGHDT and CDR2 YYEEEE. The CDR3 extends over 13 amino acids. The DNA of the CDR3 is TGTGCCAGCAGCTCCCTAGGCAACTACGGCTACACCTTC. Amino acid sequence: CASSSLGNYGYTF.

J is TRBJ1-5 and V is TRBV18; 8 nucleotides align to TRBD1. Unmatched junction bases numbered 4, after V lost 3 bases and J lost 3 bases. Looked up from germline, CDR1 is KGHSH and CDR2 is LQKENI. This CDR3 has 15 residues. The chain's CDR3 is CASSPSDRANQPQHF. The CDR3 region has the DNA TGTGCCAGCTCACCCTCGGACAGGGCCAATCAGCCCCAGCATTTT.